A single T cell receptor (beta chain) is shown here with its context. Its antigen is unknown. The CDR3 loop spans 15 amino acids. V was cut by 4 bases and J by 8 bases, with 17 bases left in between. The germline V gene encodes CDR1 MDHEN and CDR2 SYDVKM. The data derive from a study of shared clonotypes between healthy human individuals. For the study at large: Every donor yielded three CD4 naive, three CD4 memory, two CD8 naive and one CD8 memory plate.

The naive CD8 subset, CD45RO-negative cells positively selected for CCR7, excluded terminally differentiated effector memory CD45RA+ cells. The assay ran at deep level. Each cell subset's genomic DNA was divided evenly among several immunoSEQ plates. Method: immunoSEQ multiplex PCR; TCRdb's copy keeps in-frame clones and lacks some. The sample carries about 1.9 million clones, over 85% recorded once. Broader study findings: Deeper or shallower sequencing was expected to change how clonotypes are shared among donors.

The receptor was derived from a man between 18 and 35 years old in good health. Some clones in this sample may be carry-over from other donors' samples. Specimen: naive CD8+ T cells from PBMCs. The J gene is TRBJ2-2, the V gene TRBV28; unclear D gene. The CDR3 DNA reads as TGTGCCAGCAGTTCGACCCACGGGTTGCTTGGGGAGCTGTTTTTT. As protein: CASSSTHGLLGELFF.